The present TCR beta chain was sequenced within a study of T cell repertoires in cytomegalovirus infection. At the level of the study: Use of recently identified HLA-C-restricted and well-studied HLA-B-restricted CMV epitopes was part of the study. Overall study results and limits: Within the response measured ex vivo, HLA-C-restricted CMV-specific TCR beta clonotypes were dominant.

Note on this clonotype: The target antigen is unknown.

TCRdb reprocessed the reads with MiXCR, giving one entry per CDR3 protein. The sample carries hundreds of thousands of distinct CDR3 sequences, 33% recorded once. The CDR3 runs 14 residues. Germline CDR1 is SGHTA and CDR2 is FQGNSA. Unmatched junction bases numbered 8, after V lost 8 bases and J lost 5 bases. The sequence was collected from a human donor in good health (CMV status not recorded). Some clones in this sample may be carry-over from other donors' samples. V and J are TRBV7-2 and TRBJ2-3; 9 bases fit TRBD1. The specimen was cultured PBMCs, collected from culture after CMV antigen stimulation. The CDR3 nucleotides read TGTGCCAGCGGAACGGGACAGGGTCGAGATACGCAGTATTTT. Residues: CASGTGQGRDTQYF.